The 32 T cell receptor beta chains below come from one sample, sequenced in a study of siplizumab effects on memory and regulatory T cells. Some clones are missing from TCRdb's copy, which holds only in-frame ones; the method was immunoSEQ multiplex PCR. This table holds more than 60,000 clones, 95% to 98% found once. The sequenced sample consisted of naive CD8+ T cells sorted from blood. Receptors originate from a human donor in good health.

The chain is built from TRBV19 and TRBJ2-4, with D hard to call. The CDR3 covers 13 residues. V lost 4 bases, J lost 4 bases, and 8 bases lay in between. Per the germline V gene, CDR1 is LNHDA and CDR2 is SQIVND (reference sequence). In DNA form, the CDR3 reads TGTGCCAGTAGTAGGGGTGGTAAAAACATTCAGTACTTC. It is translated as CASSRGGKNIQYF.

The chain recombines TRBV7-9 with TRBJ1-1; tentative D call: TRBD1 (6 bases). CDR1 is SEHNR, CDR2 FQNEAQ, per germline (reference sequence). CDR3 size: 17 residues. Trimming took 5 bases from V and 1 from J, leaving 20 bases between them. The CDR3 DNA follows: TGTGCCAGCAGCGGCCTACTACAGGGCACGGAGAACACTGAAGCTTTCTTT. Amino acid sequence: CASSGLLQGTENTEAFF.

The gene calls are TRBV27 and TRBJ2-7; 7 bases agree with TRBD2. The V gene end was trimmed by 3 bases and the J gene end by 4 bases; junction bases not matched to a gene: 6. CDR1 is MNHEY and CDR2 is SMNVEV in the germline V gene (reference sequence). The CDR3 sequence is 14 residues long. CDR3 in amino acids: CASSLSGGDYEQYF. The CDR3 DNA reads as TGTGCCAGCAGTTTGTCGGGGGGTGATTACGAGCAGTACTTC.

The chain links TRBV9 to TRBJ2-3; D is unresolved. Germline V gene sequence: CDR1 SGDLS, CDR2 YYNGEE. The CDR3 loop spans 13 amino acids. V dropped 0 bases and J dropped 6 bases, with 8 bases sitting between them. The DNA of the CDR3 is TGTGCCAGCAGCGTAGAGGCCGACGATACGCAGTATTTT. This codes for CASSVEADDTQYF.

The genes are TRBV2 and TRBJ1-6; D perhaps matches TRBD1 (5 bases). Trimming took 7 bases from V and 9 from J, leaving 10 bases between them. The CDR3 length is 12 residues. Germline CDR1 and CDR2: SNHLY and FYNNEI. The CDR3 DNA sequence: TGTGCCAGCACCAGGGTGAGTTCACCCCTCCACTTT. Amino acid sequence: CASTRVSSPLHF.

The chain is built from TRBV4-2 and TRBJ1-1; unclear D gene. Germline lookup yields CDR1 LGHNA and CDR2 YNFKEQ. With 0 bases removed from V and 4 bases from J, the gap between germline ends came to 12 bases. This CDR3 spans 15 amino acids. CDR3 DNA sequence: TGTGCCAGCAGCCAAGATGGCGGGGAGGGCACTGAAGCTTTCTTT. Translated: CASSQDGGEGTEAFF.

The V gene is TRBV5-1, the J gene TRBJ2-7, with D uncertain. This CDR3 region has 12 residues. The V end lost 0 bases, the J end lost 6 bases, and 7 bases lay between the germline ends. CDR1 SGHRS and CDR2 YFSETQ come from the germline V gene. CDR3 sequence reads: CASSLDGSEQYF. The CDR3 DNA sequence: TGCGCCAGCAGCTTGGACGGGTCCGAGCAGTACTTC.

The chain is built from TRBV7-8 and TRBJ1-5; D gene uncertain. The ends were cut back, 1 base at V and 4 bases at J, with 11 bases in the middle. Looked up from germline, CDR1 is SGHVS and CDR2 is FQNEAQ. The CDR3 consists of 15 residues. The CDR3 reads CASSLVPTLNQPQHF. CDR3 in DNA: TGTGCCAGCAGCTTAGTACCCACCCTAAATCAGCCCCAGCATTTT.

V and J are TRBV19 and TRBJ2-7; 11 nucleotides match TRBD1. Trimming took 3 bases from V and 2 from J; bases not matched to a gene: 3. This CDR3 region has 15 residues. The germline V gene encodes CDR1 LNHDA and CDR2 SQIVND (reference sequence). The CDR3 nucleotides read TGTGCCAGTAGTATCGGGACAGGGGGTACCTACGAGCAGTACTTC. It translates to CASSIGTGGTYEQYF.

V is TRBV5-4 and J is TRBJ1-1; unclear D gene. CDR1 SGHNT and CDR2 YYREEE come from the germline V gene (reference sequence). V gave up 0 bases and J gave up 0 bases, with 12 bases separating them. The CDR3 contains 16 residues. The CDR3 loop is CASSLALGDMNTEAFF. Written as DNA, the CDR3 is TGTGCCAGCAGCTTGGCCCTCGGAGACATGAACACTGAAGCTTTCTTT.

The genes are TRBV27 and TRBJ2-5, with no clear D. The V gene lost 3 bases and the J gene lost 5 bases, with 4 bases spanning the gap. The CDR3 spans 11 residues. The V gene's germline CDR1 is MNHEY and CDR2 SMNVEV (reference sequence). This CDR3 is CASSFQETQYF. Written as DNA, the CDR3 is TGTGCCAGCAGTTTCCAGGAGACCCAGTACTTC.

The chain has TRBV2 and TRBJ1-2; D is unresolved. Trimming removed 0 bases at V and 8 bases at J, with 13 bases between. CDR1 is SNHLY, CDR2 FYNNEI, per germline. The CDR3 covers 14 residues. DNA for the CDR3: TGTGCCAGCAGTGAAGCGTATGGCGAGATCGGCTACACCTTC. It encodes CASSEAYGEIGYTF.

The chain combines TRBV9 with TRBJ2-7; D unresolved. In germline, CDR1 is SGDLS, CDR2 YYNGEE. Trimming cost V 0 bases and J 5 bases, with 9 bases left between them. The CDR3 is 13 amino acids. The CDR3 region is CASSVVVGDEQYF. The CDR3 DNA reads TGTGCCAGCAGCGTAGTCGTGGGTGACGAGCAGTACTTC.

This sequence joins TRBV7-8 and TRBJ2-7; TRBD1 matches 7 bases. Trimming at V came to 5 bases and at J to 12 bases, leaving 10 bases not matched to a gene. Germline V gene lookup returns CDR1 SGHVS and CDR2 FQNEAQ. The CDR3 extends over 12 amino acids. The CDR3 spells CASSLGQTTPYF. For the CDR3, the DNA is TGTGCCAGCAGCCTGGGACAGACTACCCCGTACTTC.

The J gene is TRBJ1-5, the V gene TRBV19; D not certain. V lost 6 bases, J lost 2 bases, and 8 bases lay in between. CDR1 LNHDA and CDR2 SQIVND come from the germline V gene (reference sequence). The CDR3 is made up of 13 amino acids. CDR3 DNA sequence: TGTGCCAGTAGGACGATCGGCAATCAGCCCCAGCATTTT. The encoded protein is CASRTIGNQPQHF.

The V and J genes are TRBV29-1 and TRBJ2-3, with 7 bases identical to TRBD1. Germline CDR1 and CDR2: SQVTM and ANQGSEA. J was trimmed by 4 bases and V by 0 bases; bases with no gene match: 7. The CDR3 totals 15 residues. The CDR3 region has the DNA TGCAGCGTTGAAGACCCTGGACAGGAAGCAGATACGCAGTATTTT. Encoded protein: CSVEDPGQEADTQYF.

The CDR3 coding sequence is TGTGCCAGCAGTTTATCGTTCAGGGAGGAGCAGTACTTC. It specifies CASSLSFREEQYF. The genes are TRBV27 and TRBJ2-7; D may match TRBD1 or TRBD2 (5 bases each). The germline V and J ends were trimmed by 0 bases and 7 bases, with 10 bases remaining between them. Germline assignment: CDR1 MNHEY and CDR2 SMNVEV (reference sequence). The CDR3 is 13 residues long.

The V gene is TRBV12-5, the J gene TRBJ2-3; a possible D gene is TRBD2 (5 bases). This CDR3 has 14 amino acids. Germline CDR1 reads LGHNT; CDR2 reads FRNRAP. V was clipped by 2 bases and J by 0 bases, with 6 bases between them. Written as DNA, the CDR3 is TGTGCTAGTGGTTTGACGGGGAGCACAGATACGCAGTATTTT. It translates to CASGLTGSTDTQYF.

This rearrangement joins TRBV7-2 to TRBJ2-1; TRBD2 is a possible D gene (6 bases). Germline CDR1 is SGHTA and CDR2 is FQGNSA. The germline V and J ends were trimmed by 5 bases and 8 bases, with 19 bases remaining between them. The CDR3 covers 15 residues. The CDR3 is CASSLSSLAPYEQFF. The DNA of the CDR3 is TGTGCCAGCAGCCTGTCCTCACTAGCCCCATATGAGCAGTTCTTC.

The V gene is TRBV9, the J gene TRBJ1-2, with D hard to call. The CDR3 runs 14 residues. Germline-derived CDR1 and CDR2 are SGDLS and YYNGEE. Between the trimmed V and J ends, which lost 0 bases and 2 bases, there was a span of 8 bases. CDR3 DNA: TGTGCCAGCAGCGTAGAGTCGGGCAACTATGGCTACACCTTC. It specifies CASSVESGNYGYTF.

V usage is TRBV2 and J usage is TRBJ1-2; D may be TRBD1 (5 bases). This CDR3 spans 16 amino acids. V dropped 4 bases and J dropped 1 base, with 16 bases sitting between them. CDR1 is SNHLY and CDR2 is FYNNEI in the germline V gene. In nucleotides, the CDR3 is TGTGCCAGCAGTGGGGGCAGCTGGCCTCATAACTATGGCTACACCTTC. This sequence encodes CASSGGSWPHNYGYTF. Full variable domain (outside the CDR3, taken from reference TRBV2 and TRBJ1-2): EPEVTQTPSHQVTQMGQEVILRCVPISNHLYFYWYRQILGQKVEFLVSFYNNEISEKSEIFDDQFSVERPDGSNFTLKIRSTKLEDSAMYFCASSGGSWPHNYGYTFGSGTRLTVV.

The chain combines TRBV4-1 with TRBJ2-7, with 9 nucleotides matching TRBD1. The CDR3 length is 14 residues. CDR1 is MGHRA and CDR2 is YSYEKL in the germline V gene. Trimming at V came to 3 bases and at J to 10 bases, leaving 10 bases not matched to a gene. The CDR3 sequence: CASSHSDRGDLQYF. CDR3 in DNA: TGCGCCAGCAGCCACTCAGACAGGGGGGATTTACAGTACTTC.

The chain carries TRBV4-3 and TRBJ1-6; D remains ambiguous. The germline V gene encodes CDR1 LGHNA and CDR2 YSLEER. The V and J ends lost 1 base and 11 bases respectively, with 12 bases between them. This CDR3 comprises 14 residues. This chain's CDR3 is CASSQGGRLAPLHF. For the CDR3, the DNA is TGCGCCAGCAGCCAAGGAGGCAGGTTGGCACCCCTCCACTTT.

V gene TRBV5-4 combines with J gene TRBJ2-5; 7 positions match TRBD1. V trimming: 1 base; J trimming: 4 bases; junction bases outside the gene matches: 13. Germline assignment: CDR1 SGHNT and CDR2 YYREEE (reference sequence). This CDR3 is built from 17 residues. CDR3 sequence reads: CASSLPGYRQGAETQYF. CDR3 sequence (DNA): TGTGCCAGCAGCTTGCCAGGTTATCGACAGGGAGCAGAGACCCAGTACTTC.

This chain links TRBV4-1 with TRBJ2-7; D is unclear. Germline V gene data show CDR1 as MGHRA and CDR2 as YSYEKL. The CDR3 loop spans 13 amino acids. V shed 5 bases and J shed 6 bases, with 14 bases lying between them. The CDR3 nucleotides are TGCGCCAGCAGCGCCAATCGTTGGGGCGAGCAGTACTTC. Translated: CASSANRWGEQYF.

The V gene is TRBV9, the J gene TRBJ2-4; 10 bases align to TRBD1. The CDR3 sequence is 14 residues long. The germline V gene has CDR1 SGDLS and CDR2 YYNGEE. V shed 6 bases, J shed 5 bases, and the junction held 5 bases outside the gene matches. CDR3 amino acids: CASTTGTGENIQYF. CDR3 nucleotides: TGTGCCAGCACTACCGGGACAGGGGAAAACATTCAGTACTTC.

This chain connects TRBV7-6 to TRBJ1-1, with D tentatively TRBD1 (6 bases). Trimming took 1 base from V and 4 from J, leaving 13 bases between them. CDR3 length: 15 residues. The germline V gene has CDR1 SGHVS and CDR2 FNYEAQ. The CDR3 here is CASSLGARGGTEAFF. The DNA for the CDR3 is TGTGCCAGCAGCTTAGGGGCCAGAGGGGGCACTGAAGCTTTCTTT.

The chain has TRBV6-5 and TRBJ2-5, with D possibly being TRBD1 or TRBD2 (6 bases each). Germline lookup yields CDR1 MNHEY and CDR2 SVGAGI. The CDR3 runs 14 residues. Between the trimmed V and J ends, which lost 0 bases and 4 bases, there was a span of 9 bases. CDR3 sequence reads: CASSYSGGPETQYF. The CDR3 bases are TGTGCCAGCAGTTACTCGGGGGGCCCAGAGACCCAGTACTTC.

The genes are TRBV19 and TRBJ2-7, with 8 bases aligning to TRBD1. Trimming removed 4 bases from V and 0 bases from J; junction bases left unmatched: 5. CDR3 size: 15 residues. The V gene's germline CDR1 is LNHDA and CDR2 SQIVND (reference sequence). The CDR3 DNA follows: TGTGCCAGTAGTAGGGGGACAGGTAGCTCCTACGAGCAGTACTTC. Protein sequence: CASSRGTGSSYEQYF.

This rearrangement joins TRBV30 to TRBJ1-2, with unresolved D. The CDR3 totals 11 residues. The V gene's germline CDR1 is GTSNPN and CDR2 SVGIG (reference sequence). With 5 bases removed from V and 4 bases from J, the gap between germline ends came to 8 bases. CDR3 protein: CAWGHSYGYTF. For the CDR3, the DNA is TGTGCCTGGGGCCATTCCTATGGCTACACCTTC. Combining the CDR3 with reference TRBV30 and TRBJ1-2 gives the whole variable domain SQTIHQWPATLVQPVGSPLSLECTVEGTSNPNLYWYRQAAGRGLQLLFYSVGIGQISSEVPQNLSASRPQDRQFILSSKKLLLSDSGFYLCAWGHSYGYTFGSGTRLTVV.

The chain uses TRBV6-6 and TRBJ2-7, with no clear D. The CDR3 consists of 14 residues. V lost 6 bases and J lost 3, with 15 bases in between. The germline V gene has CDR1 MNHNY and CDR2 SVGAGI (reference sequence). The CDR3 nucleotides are TGTGCCAGCAGGCTAAGCCCGGACCACTACGAGCAGTACTTC. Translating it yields CASRLSPDHYEQYF.

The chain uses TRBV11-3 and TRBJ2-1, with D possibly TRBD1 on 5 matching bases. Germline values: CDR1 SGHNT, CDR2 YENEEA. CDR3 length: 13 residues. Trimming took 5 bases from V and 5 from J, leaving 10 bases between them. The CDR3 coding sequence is TGTGCCAGCAGCAGCCCCAGGGACAATGAGCAGTTCTTC. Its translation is CASSSPRDNEQFF.